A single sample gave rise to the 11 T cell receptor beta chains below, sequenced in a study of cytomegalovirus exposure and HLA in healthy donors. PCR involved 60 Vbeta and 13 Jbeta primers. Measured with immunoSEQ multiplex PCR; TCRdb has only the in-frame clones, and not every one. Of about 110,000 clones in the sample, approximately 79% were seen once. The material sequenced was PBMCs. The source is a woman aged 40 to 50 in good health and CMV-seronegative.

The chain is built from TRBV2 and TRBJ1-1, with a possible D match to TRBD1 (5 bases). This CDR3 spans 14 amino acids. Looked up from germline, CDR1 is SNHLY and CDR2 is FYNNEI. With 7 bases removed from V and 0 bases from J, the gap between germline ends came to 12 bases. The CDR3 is CASKIGRVNTEAFF. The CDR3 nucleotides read TGTGCCAGCAAGATAGGCAGGGTGAACACTGAAGCTTTCTTT.

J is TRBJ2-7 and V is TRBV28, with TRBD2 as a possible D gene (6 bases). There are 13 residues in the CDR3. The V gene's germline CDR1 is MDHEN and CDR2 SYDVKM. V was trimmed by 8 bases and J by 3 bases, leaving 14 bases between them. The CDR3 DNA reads TGTGCCAGCGGCCTCGGGGGTATCTACGAGCAGTACTTC. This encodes CASGLGGIYEQYF.

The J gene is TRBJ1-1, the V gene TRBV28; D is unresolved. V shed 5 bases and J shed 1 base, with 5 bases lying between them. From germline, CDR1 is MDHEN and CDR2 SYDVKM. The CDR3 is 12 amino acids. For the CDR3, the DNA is TGTGCCAGCAGTACCAGGAACACTGAAGCTTTCTTT. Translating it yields CASSTRNTEAFF.

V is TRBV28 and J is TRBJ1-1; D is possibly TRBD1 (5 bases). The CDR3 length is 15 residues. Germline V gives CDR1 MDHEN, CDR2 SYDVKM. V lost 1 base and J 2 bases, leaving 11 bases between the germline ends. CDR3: CASSLFGAGNTEAFF. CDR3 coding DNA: TGTGCCAGCAGTTTATTTGGGGCGGGAAACACTGAAGCTTTCTTT.

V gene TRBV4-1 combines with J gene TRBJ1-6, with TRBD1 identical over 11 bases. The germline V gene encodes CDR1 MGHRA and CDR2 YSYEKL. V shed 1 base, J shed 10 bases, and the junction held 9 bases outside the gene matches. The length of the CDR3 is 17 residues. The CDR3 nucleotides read TGCGCCAGCAGCCAAGCCAGCCTGGACAGGGGGCGATCACCCCTCCACTTT. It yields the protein CASSQASLDRGRSPLHF.

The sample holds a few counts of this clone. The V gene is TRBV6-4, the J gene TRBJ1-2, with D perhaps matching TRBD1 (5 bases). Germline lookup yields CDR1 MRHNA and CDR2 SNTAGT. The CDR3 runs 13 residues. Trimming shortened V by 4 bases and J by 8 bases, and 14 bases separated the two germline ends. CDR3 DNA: TGTGCCAGCAGTGCAGGGCCAAGTACCGGCTACACCTTC. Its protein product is CASSAGPSTGYTF.

The chain's CDR3 is CASSPQGHLNTEAFF. Here the CDR3 DNA reads TGTGCCAGCTCACCGCAGGGACACTTGAACACTGAAGCTTTCTTT. The chain carries TRBV18 and TRBJ1-1, with D perhaps matching TRBD1 (6 bases). V lost 3 bases and J 0 bases, leaving 11 bases between the germline ends. This CDR3 region has 15 residues. Looked up from germline, CDR1 is KGHSH and CDR2 is LQKENI.

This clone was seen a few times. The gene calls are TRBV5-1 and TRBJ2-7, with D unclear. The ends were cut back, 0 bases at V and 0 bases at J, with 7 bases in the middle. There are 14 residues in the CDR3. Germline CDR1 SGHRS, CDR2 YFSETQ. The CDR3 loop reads CASSLGPLSYEQYF. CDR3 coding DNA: TGCGCCAGCAGCTTGGGGCCCCTCTCCTACGAGCAGTACTTC.

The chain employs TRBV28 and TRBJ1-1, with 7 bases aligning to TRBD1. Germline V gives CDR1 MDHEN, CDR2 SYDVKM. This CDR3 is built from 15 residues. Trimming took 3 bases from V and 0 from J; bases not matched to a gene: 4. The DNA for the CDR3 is TGTGCCAGCAGTTTCCGGACAGGCCTGAACACTGAAGCTTTCTTT. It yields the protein CASSFRTGLNTEAFF. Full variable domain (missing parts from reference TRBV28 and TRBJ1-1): DVKVTQSSRYLVKRTGEKVFLECVQDMDHENMFWYRQDPGLGLRLIYFSYDVKMKEKGDIPEGYSVSREKKERFSLILESASTNQTSMYLCASSFRTGLNTEAFFGQGTRLTVV.

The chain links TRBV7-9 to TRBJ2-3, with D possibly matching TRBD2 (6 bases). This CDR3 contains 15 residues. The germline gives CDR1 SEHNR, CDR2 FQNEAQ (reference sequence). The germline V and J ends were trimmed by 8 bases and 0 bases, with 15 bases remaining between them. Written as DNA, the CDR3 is TGTGCCAGCTGGGGTCCTAGCGTGAGCACAGATACGCAGTATTTT. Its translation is CASWGPSVSTDTQYF. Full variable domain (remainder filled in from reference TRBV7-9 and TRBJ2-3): DTGVSQNPRHKITKRGQNVTFRCDPISEHNRLYWYRQTLGQGPEFLTYFQNEAQLEKSRLLSDRFSAERPKGSFSTLEIQRTEQGDSAMYLCASWGPSVSTDTQYFGPGTRLTVL.

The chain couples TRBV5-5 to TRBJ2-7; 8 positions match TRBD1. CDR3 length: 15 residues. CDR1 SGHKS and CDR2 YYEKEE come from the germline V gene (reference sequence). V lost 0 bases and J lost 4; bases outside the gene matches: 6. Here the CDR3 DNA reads TGTGCCAGCAGCTTGGTAGCCGGACAGGGATACGAGCAGTACTTC. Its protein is CASSLVAGQGYEQYF.